This T cell receptor beta chain stems from a study of neurological immune-mediated disorders. Time point of the sample: longitudinal time-point 2. Trimming took 6 bases from V and 4 from J, leaving 11 bases between them. CDR1 is SNHLY and CDR2 is FYNNEI in the germline V gene. The length of the CDR3 is 13 residues. Every sequencing run gave over 180 million TCR-beta sequences, taken from 15-18 subjects. TCRdb reprocessed the 5' RACE reads with MiXCR, giving one entry per CDR3 protein. The repertoire includes tens of thousands of distinct CDR3 sequences, roughly an eighth of them detected once, and around 5.3% sits in the top ten.

Sequencing used PBMCs. This clonotype was sampled from a female donor with HTLV-1-associated myelopathy (HAM/TSP). The chain carries TRBV2 and TRBJ2-3, with D tentatively TRBD1 or TRBD2 (5 bases each). Here the CDR3 reads CASRYGTADTQYF. The CDR3 coding sequence is TGTGCCAGCAGATACGGGACCGCAGATACGCAGTATTTT.